A selection of T cell receptor beta chains follows, all from one sample in a study of identical twins. MiXCR, applied by TCRdb to the 5' RACE reads, yields one record per CDR3 protein. The repertoire holds roughly 690,000 distinct CDR3 sequences, with approximately 21% as singletons. These data were also filed under a second study, of T cells expressing NK-cell markers.

Sequences were obtained from PBMCs. The receptors originated from a young woman in good health. The CDR3 runs from the conserved cysteine through the conserved F or W. Each record gives: D gene, J gene, V gene, clone size, CDR3 protein, CDR3 DNA. A D gene is named only where the DNA matches it firmly. Expanded clones are given a class, and other clones once, few, many or no size at all.

>NA|TRBJ2-7|TRBV20-1|few
CSARSEASYEQYF
TGCAGTGCTAGGTCGGAAGCCTCCTACGAGCAGTACTTC
>NA|TRBJ1-1|TRBV2|many
CASSGQQKTEAFF
TGTGCCAGCAGTGGACAGCAAAAAACTGAAGCTTTCTTT
>TRBD1|TRBJ2-7|TRBV29-1|many
CSVVGGPSRDRYYEQYF
TGCAGCGTTGTCGGGGGACCGTCCCGGGACAGGTACTACGAGCAGTACTTC
>NA|TRBJ2-5|TRBV4-3|NA
CASSQDIDRGETQYF
TGCGCCAGCAGCCAAGATATTGATCGGGGCGAGACCCAGTACTTC
>NA|TRBJ2-7|TRBV6-2/TRBV6-3|few
CASSYEDSYEQYF
TGTGCCAGCAGTTATGAGGACAGCTACGAGCAGTACTTC
>NA|TRBJ1-2|TRBV2|NA
CASSDLSLYGYTF
TGTGCCAGCAGTGATCTGTCCCTTTATGGCTACACCTTC
>NA|TRBJ1-2|TRBV20-1|few
CSAREFAYGYTF
TGCAGTGCTAGAGAATTTGCCTATGGCTACACCTTC
>NA|TRBJ2-5|TRBV7-2|few
CASSGGAVFAQETQYF
TGTGCCAGCAGCGGAGGGGCAGTTTTCGCACAAGAGACCCAGTACTTC
>TRBD2|TRBJ2-3|TRBV20-1|few
CSARTSGRGGITDTQYF
TGCAGTGCTAGAACGAGCGGGAGGGGGGGCATCACAGATACGCAGTATTTT
>NA|TRBJ2-1|TRBV7-9|NA
CASSLALSNEQFF
TGTGCCAGCAGCTTAGCTCTAAGCAATGAGCAGTTCTTC
>TRBD1|TRBJ2-5|TRBV7-2|NA
CASSFQQGAEQETQYF
TGTGCCAGCAGCTTCCAACAGGGGGCAGAGCAAGAGACCCAGTACTTC
>NA|TRBJ2-7|TRBV20-1|many
CSARDLPGLEQYF
TGCAGTGCTCGCGATCTCCCGGGGCTCGAGCAGTACTTC
>TRBD1|TRBJ2-7|TRBV7-9|NA
CASSILPGQGSSYEQYF
TGTGCCAGCAGCATATTACCGGGACAGGGGTCATCCTACGAGCAGTACTTC
>NA|TRBJ2-2|TRBV7-2|NA
CASSLRVRTGELFF
TGTGCCAGCAGCTTACGGGTTAGGACCGGGGAGCTGTTTTTT
>NA|TRBJ1-3|TRBV6-5|once
CARSYSGSHSGNTIYF
TGTGCCAGAAGTTACTCCGGGAGCCACTCTGGAAACACCATATATTTT
>NA|TRBJ2-4|TRBV12-3/TRBV12-4|many
CASSFGGQARNIQYF
TGTGCCAGCAGTTTCGGGGGACAAGCTAGAAACATTCAGTACTTC
>NA|TRBJ2-1|TRBV3-1|NA
CASSPKRTGPYNEQFF
TGTGCCAGCAGCCCGAAAAGGACGGGCCCCTACAATGAGCAGTTCTTC
>TRBD2|TRBJ2-3|TRBV20-1|few
CSARAPTWRAGGITDTQYF
TGCAGTGCTAGAGCACCGACCTGGAGGGCGGGGGGGATCACAGATACGCAGTATTTT
>NA|TRBJ2-6|TRBV7-8|NA
CASTVTGISGANVLTF
TGTGCCAGCACCGTAACAGGGATCTCTGGGGCCAACGTCCTGACTTTC
>NA|TRBJ1-2|TRBV3-1|many
CASSQGRFYGYTF
TGTGCCAGCAGCCAAGGCAGGTTCTATGGCTACACCTTC
>TRBD2|TRBJ2-7|TRBV7-2|few
CASRNSGAYEQYF
TGTGCCAGCAGAAATAGCGGGGCCTACGAGCAGTACTTC
>TRBD1|TRBJ1-3|TRBV20-1|few
CSAITGTGGNTIYF
TGCAGTGCTATAACCGGGACAGGAGGAAACACCATATATTTT
>NA|TRBJ2-1|TRBV6-5|few
CASSYSPRDEQFF
TGTGCCAGCAGTTACTCCCCCCGGGATGAGCAGTTCTTC
>NA|TRBJ2-7|TRBV4-3|few
CASSQDGRDEQYF
TGCGCCAGCAGCCAAGATGGCAGGGATGAGCAGTACTTC
>NA|TRBJ2-3|TRBV20-1|NA
CSAADSADTQYF
TGCAGTGCCGCGGACTCCGCCGATACGCAGTATTTT
>NA|TRBJ2-1|TRBV7-2|NA
CASSLVAPGEFF
TGTGCCAGCAGCTTAGTGGCGCCAGGGGAGTTCTTC
>NA|TRBJ2-1|TRBV9|few
CASSPLAAGSYNEQFF
TGTGCCAGCAGCCCCCTGGCCGCAGGTAGCTACAATGAGCAGTTCTTC
>NA|TRBJ1-4|TRBV5-5|NA
CASSLGDSTTNEKLFF
TGTGCCAGCAGCTTGGGGGACTCAACAACTAATGAAAAACTGTTTTTT
>NA|TRBJ2-7|TRBV12-3/TRBV12-4|few
CASSPLVSEQYF
TGTGCCAGCAGTCCCCTCGTAAGCGAGCAGTACTTC
>TRBD2|TRBJ2-1|TRBV12-3/TRBV12-4|few
CASRIRAVWGGEQFF
TGTGCCAGCAGGATTCGGGCGGTTTGGGGGGGTGAGCAGTTCTTC
>NA|TRBJ2-5|TRBV4-3|few
CASSQDLTREETQYF
TGCGCCAGCAGCCAAGACTTAACAAGGGAAGAGACCCAGTACTTC
>NA|TRBJ2-2|TRBV7-9|NA
CASSRDMGTGELFF
TGTGCCAGCAGCAGAGACATGGGCACCGGGGAGCTGTTTTTT
>NA|TRBJ1-5|TRBV14|few
CASSQWDGQPQHF
TGTGCCAGCAGCCAATGGGACGGGCAGCCCCAGCATTTT
>TRBD1|TRBJ2-7|TRBV29-1|once
CSVGGQGVYEQYF
TGCAGCGTTGGGGGACAGGGGGTATACGAGCAGTACTTC
>TRBD1|TRBJ2-5|TRBV7-9|NA
CASTRTGVHRETQYF
TGTGCCAGCACCCGGACAGGGGTTCATCGAGAGACCCAGTACTTC
>TRBD1|TRBJ1-1|TRBV6-1|few
CASRQGGEPEAFF
TGTGCCAGCCGACAGGGGGGGGAGCCTGAAGCTTTCTTT
>NA|TRBJ1-2|TRBV12-3/TRBV12-4|NA
CASRPGTENYGYTF
TGTGCCAGCAGGCCCGGGACGGAAAACTATGGCTACACCTTC
>NA|TRBJ1-2|TRBV5-1|NA
CASSLAASGVRGYTF
TGCGCCAGCAGCTTGGCCGCTTCGGGGGTTCGGGGCTACACCTTC
>TRBD1|TRBJ2-7|TRBV9|few
CASSVWDSAYEQYF
TGTGCCAGCAGCGTGTGGGACAGCGCCTACGAGCAGTACTTC
>NA|TRBJ2-7|TRBV29-1|many
CSVHVQGRPSYEQYF
TGCAGCGTCCACGTCCAGGGTCGGCCCTCCTACGAGCAGTACTTC
>TRBD2|TRBJ2-1|TRBV15|NA
CATSVGTSNEQFF
TGTGCCACCAGCGTCGGGACTAGCAATGAGCAGTTCTTC
>NA|TRBJ2-3|TRBV7-9|NA
CASGAGYTDTQYF
TGTGCCAGCGGGGCGGGCTACACAGATACGCAGTATTTT
>NA|TRBJ2-3|TRBV5-6|many
CASSWGTDTQYF
TGTGCCAGCAGCTGGGGCACAGATACGCAGTATTTT
>NA|TRBJ2-5|TRBV27|NA
CASSRRGGETQYF
TGTGCCAGCAGTAGGAGGGGAGGAGAGACCCAGTACTTC
>NA|TRBJ2-3|TRBV29-1|few
CSVSRADTQYF
TGCAGCGTTTCCAGGGCAGATACGCAGTATTTT
>TRBD2|TRBJ2-1|TRBV10-3|NA
CAIRPSGAEQFF
TGTGCCATTAGGCCTAGCGGGGCTGAGCAGTTCTTC
>TRBD2|TRBJ2-1|TRBV2|many
CASMAGGFGEQFF
TGTGCCAGCATGGCGGGAGGCTTCGGTGAGCAGTTCTTC
>TRBD1|TRBJ2-7|TRBV12-3/TRBV12-4|NA
CASRESGTGGYEQYF
TGTGCCAGCAGGGAATCCGGGACAGGGGGCTACGAGCAGTACTTC
>NA|TRBJ2-3|TRBV7-9|NA
CASNRKGSGAITQYF
TGTGCCAGCAACAGAAAGGGGTCAGGGGCGATCACGCAGTATTTT
>NA|TRBJ1-1|TRBV6-5|few
CASSYGQGSTEAFF
TGTGCCAGCAGTTACGGGCAGGGCAGCACTGAAGCTTTCTTT
>NA|TRBJ2-5|TRBV9|few
CASSVTQGGETQYF
TGTGCCAGCAGCGTAACTCAGGGTGGCGAGACCCAGTACTTC
>TRBD2|TRBJ2-4|TRBV11-2|NA
CASSLSLGRRGIQYF
TGTGCCAGCAGCTTATCACTCGGGAGGAGGGGCATTCAGTACTTC
>TRBD1|TRBJ2-7|TRBV7-9|NA
CASSPWTGASYEQYF
TGTGCCAGCAGCCCATGGACAGGGGCCAGCTACGAGCAGTACTTC